Listed here are 5 T cell receptor beta chains from one sample, sequenced in a study of blood T cell repertoires in COVID-19. Repertoires were generated with immunoSEQ multiplex PCR, while TCRdb's copy carries only in-frame clones and drops some. The sample yields just over 90,000 clones, 75% to 90% seen once. Sequencing used peripheral blood. Source of these receptors: a woman over 75 with acute or convalescent COVID-19.

V is TRBV7-9 and J is TRBJ1-4; 8 bases align to TRBD1. J was trimmed by 8 bases and V by 1 base; bases with no gene match: 6. From germline, CDR1 is SEHNR and CDR2 FQNEAQ (reference sequence). The CDR3 covers 15 residues. The CDR3 protein is CASSLGTGQEEKLFF. In DNA form, the CDR3 reads TGTGCCAGCAGCTTAGGGACGGGACAGGAAGAAAAACTGTTTTTT.

V and J are TRBV11-3 and TRBJ1-1; D not resolved. V lost 3 bases, J lost 1 base, and 12 bases lay in between. The V gene's germline CDR1 is SGHNT and CDR2 YENEEA. This CDR3 has 15 residues. Here the CDR3 reads CASSFVTGKNTEAFF. The CDR3 DNA follows: TGTGCCAGCAGCTTCGTAACGGGAAAGAACACTGAAGCTTTCTTT.

This clone has just one count. This chain joins TRBV6-6 and TRBJ1-2, with TRBD1 as a possible D gene (6 bases). There are 12 residues in the CDR3. The ends were cut back, 7 bases at V and 4 bases at J, with 10 bases in the middle. Germline V lookup: CDR1 MNHNY, CDR2 SVGAGI (reference sequence). The CDR3 reads CASILGGYGYTF. In DNA form, the CDR3 reads TGTGCCAGCATCCTAGGGGGCTATGGCTACACCTTC.

The rearrangement links TRBV7-9 to TRBJ2-7, with TRBD1 as a possible D gene (5 bases). The CDR3 totals 13 residues. V was shortened by 2 bases and J by 2 bases, with 7 bases between the two germline ends. Germline V gives CDR1 SEHNR, CDR2 FQNEAQ (reference sequence). The chain's CDR3 is CASSLSGTYEQYF. For the CDR3, the DNA is TGTGCCAGCAGCTTATCAGGGACCTACGAGCAGTACTTC.

J is TRBJ2-4 and V is TRBV28, with D perhaps TRBD2 (5 bases). This CDR3 has 14 residues. CDR1 MDHEN and CDR2 SYDVKM come from the germline V gene. V lost 4 bases, J lost 3 bases, and 10 bases lay in between. The CDR3 sequence is CASSSTGVKNIQYF. CDR3 DNA: TGTGCCAGCAGTTCGACCGGGGTCAAAAACATTCAGTACTTC. Supplemented by reference TRBV28 and TRBJ2-4, the full variable domain reads DVKVTQSSRYLVKRTGEKVFLECVQDMDHENMFWYRQDPGLGLRLIYFSYDVKMKEKGDIPEGYSVSREKKERFSLILESASTNQTSMYLCASSSTGVKNIQYFGAGTRLSVL.